These 2 T cell receptor beta chains originate from one sample sequenced in a study of monozygotic twins with cystic fibrosis. Generated by immunoSEQ multiplex PCR, the TCRdb table keeps only in-frame clones and is missing some. The sample contains about 25,000 clones, 90% of which appear only once. The sequencing input was blood. The receptors stem from a girl aged 2-15 years with cystic fibrosis.

The chain couples TRBV29-1 to TRBJ1-2; a weak D match, TRBD1 (5 bases). Germline V lookup: CDR1 SQVTM, CDR2 ANQGSEA. The CDR3 consists of 12 residues. V lost 2 bases, J lost 8 bases, and 12 bases lay in between. The CDR3 nucleotides read TGCAGCGTTGAATCCCAGGGTCGGGGCTACACCTTC. Protein: CSVESQGRGYTF.

The rearrangement links TRBV21-1 to TRBJ2-7; the table's D call of TRBD1 was not tested on the DNA. TRBV21-1 is reported as a pseudogene. The CDR3 covers 14 residues. This CDR3 reads CASPPRTDSYEQYF. The CDR3 region has the DNA TGTGCCTCCCCGCCGAGGACAGACTCCTACGAGCAGTACTTC.